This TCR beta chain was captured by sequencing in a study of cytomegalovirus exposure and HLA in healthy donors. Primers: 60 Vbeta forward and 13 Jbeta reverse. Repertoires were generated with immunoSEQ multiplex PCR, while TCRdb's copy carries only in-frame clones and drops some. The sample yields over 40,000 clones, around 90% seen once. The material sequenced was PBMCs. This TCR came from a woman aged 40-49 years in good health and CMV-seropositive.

CDR3 protein: CASSKSDKNNQPQHF. The CDR3 DNA sequence: TGTGCCAGCAGTAAATCCGACAAGAACAATCAGCCCCAGCATTTT. This sequence joins TRBV6-5 and TRBJ1-5; the D is unclear. Between the trimmed V and J ends, which lost 5 bases and 3 bases, there was a span of 14 bases. Per the germline V gene, CDR1 is MNHEY and CDR2 is SVGAGI. This CDR3 has 15 amino acids.